This entry lists 20 T cell receptor beta chains sequenced from one sample in a study of post-analysis software for immune sequencing data. No antigens are known for them. Study-wide results and caveats: Four or five TRBV segments were more frequent in patients than controls; TRBV5-6, TRBV5-1 and TRBV20-1 belonged to this group.

Sequencing libraries made from TCR beta cDNA carried unique molecular identifiers. TCRdb fed the PCR reads into MiXCR, producing one record per CDR3 protein. The repertoire holds 450,000 to 650,000 distinct CDR3 sequences, with 40% to 50% as singletons. The sequenced sample consisted of blood. The source is a girl aged 10 to 17 with multiple sclerosis.

The chain joins TRBV7-9 to TRBJ2-4, with D uncertain. TRBJ2-7 matches the DNA end more closely, so the J call is doubtful. CDR3 length: 14 amino acids. Germline-derived CDR1 and CDR2 are SEHNR and FQNEAQ (reference sequence). In DNA form, the CDR3 reads TGTGCCAGCAGCTTAGCTACGCTGCCCTACGAGCAGTACTTC. Protein sequence: CASSLATLPYEQYF.

Comment on this clonotype: One end of the junction fails to match germline, which may point to a read error. The chain links TRBV4-1 to TRBJ1-2, with a tentative D call TRBD1 (5 bases). CDR1 is MGHRA and CDR2 is YSYEKL in the germline V gene. The CDR3 has 14 amino acids. The CDR3: CVSSQERGTYGYTF. Written as DNA, the CDR3 is TGCGTCAGCAGCCAAGAGAGGGGAACCTATGGCTACACCTTC.

The chain couples TRBV7-8 to TRBJ2-5; 10 nucleotides align to TRBD1. The J call could be wrong; TRBJ2-7 is a better fit for the DNA end. The CDR3 extends over 18 amino acids. The germline CDR1 and CDR2 sequences are SGHVS and FQNEAQ. The CDR3 is CASSGPGQGKFRKDEQYF. In DNA, the CDR3 is TGTGCCAGCAGCGGACCGGGACAGGGGAAGTTTAGGAAAGACGAGCAGTACTTC.

Concerning this clonotype itself: Germline is not matched at one junction end, which may reflect a read error. The V gene is TRBV25-1, the J gene TRBJ2-1; D may be TRBD2 (5 bases). Germline V gene data show CDR1 as MGHDK and CDR2 as SYGVNS. The CDR3 extends over 12 amino acids. CDR3 sequence: CTSSAARETQFF. The CDR3 DNA sequence: TGTACCAGCAGTGCAGCGAGGGAGACCCAGTTCTTC.

The chain combines TRBV12-3 or TRBV12-4 with TRBJ1-2; weak D call: TRBD1 (5 bases). This CDR3 comprises 15 residues. V gave up 1 base and J gave up 1 base, with 10 bases separating them. The DNA for the CDR3 is TGTGCCAGCAGTTTAGACAGGTCCCTTAACTATGGCTACACCTTC. Its protein is CASSLDRSLNYGYTF.

CDR3 DNA: TGTGCCAGCAGTGATCACGAGTATGAAGCTGAAAAACTGTTTTTT. Protein sequence: CASSDHEYEAEKLFF. The chain uses TRBV25-1 and TRBJ1-4; D unclear. Germline loops: CDR1 MGHDK, CDR2 SYGVNS. V was shortened by 3 bases and J by 7 bases, with 15 bases between the two germline ends. This CDR3 is 15 amino acids long.

The J gene is TRBJ2-7, the V gene TRBV11-2, with TRBD2 matching over 7 bases. Germline trimming cut 0 bases from V and 6 bases from J; bases unmatched to any gene: 2. This CDR3 is built from 13 residues. CDR1 is SGHAT and CDR2 is FQNNGV in the germline V gene. The CDR3 DNA is TGTGCCAGCAGCTTAGAGGCTAGCGGCGAGCAGTACTTC. Protein sequence: CASSLEASGEQYF.

The chain employs TRBV6-5 and TRBJ1-2; tentative D call: TRBD1 (6 bases). CDR1 is MNHEY, CDR2 SVGAGI, per germline. The CDR3 is made up of 14 amino acids. V was clipped by 7 bases and J by 3 bases, with 15 bases between them. Written as DNA, the CDR3 is TGTGCCAGCACCGGACTGGGGGCGGACTATGGCTACACCTTC. It specifies CASTGLGADYGYTF.

The rearrangement links TRBV7-9 to TRBJ1-2, with D hard to call. In germline, CDR1 is SEHNR, CDR2 FQNEAQ (reference sequence). CDR3 length equals 11 residues. V was clipped by 1 base and J by 9 bases, with 6 bases between them. CDR3 nucleotide sequence: TGTGCCAGCAGCTTAGGGCCGCGCTACACCTTC. Its protein is CASSLGPRYTF.

This rearrangement joins TRBV20-1 to TRBJ2-1; 11 nucleotides agree with TRBD2. Germline loops: CDR1 DFQATT, CDR2 SNEGSKA (reference sequence). The CDR3 consists of 16 residues. Trimming cost V 3 bases and J 2 bases; bases outside gene matches: 6. This CDR3 is CSASARLAGTYNEQFF. The CDR3 DNA follows: TGCAGTGCTAGTGCCCGACTAGCGGGAACCTACAATGAGCAGTTCTTC.

This clonotype was recorded at least ten times. The chain combines TRBV10-2 with TRBJ2-7; D gene ambiguous. Germline assignment: CDR1 WSHSY and CDR2 SAAADI. Trimming cost V 6 bases and J 4 bases, with 10 bases left between them. This CDR3 is 12 amino acids long. The CDR3 region has the DNA TGCGCCAGCAGGCTAGACCCGTACGAGCAGTACTTC. Translated, it gives CASRLDPYEQYF.

The rearrangement joins TRBV7-9 to TRBJ2-7; TRBD1 aligns across 8 bases. The closer fit of TRBJ2-5 to the DNA end suggests the J call may be wrong. CDR1 is SEHNR and CDR2 is FQNEAQ in the germline V gene (reference sequence). The CDR3 spans 16 residues. CDR3 in amino acids: CASSLPDRGREETQYF. The CDR3, as DNA: TGTGCCAGCAGCTTGCCCGACAGGGGCAGGGAAGAGACCCAGTACTTC.

There are many counts of this clonotype. CDR3 protein: CASNFQGSDTQYF. CDR3 DNA sequence: TGTGCCAGCAACTTCCAGGGTTCAGATACGCAGTATTTT. The rearrangement uses TRBV12-3 or TRBV12-4 and TRBJ2-3, with D possibly TRBD1 on 5 matching bases. Trimming removed 7 bases at V and 4 bases at J, with 12 bases between. The CDR3 is 13 residues long.

The chain couples TRBV12-3 or TRBV12-4 to TRBJ1-1; no clear D gene. V was trimmed by 3 bases and J by 1 base, leaving 9 bases between them. CDR3 length equals 14 residues. CDR3 in amino acids: CASSFYRENTEAFF. DNA for the CDR3: TGTGCCAGCAGTTTTTACAGAGAGAACACTGAAGCTTTCTTT.

This clonotype was observed a handful of times. The chain is built from TRBV12-3 or TRBV12-4 and TRBJ2-7; perhaps TRBD2 as D (6 bases). This CDR3 is built from 14 residues. Trimming pared 4 bases from V and 1 base from J, leaving 11 bases between. In DNA form, the CDR3 reads TGTGCCAGCAGTTCGGGACTGATGTCCTACGAGCAGTACTTC. This translates into CASSSGLMSYEQYF.

This clonotype was picked up a small number of times. The CDR3 loop reads CASSAAERSPQYF. The CDR3 region has the DNA TGCGCCAGCAGCGCAGCGGAGAGGAGTCCCCAGTACTTC. The rearrangement joins TRBV10-2 to TRBJ2-5; TRBD2 is a possible D gene (5 bases). Between the trimmed V and J ends, which lost 6 bases and 9 bases, there was a span of 17 bases. Germline V lookup: CDR1 WSHSY, CDR2 SAAADI. There are 13 residues in the CDR3.

This clonotype was seen a handful of times. The chain has TRBV20-1 and TRBJ2-1; no clear D. CDR1 is DFQATT and CDR2 is SNEGSKA in the germline V gene (reference sequence). Deletions cut 3 bases from V and 0 bases from J, with 6 bases between. This CDR3 comprises 13 residues. The CDR3 region has the DNA TGCAGTGCTAGCCTGAGCTCCTACAATGAGCAGTTCTTC. Its translation is CSASLSSYNEQFF.

This sequence joins TRBV12-3 or TRBV12-4 and TRBJ2-7; D is uncertain. This CDR3 spans 14 amino acids. Trimming removed 5 bases at V and 0 bases at J, with 11 bases between. CDR3 nucleotides: TGTGCCAGCAGTACCAGACGGAGCTCCTACGAGCAGTACTTC. It is translated as CASSTRRSSYEQYF.

The chain combines TRBV12-3 or TRBV12-4 with TRBJ2-3; 7 nucleotides line up with TRBD2. CDR3 size: 13 residues. V dropped 7 bases and J dropped 6; count of bases not matched to a gene: 7. In DNA form, the CDR3 reads TGTGCCAGCACCTGGTCTAGCGGTGATACGCAGTATTTT. Protein: CASTWSSGDTQYF.

Of note for this clonotype: Germline and junction disagree at one end, which may indicate a read error. V is TRBV12-3 or TRBV12-4 and J is TRBJ1-5; no clear D. The CDR3 runs 14 residues. Here the CDR3 DNA reads TGTGCCAGCAGTTTAGAACGGATTAATCAGCCCCGGCATTTT. It is translated as CASSLERINQPRHF.